The following is a TCR beta chain sequence with its context. The antigen is not known. CDR3 length: 16 residues. Trimming cost V 0 bases and J 4 bases; bases outside gene matches: 4. Germline CDR1 LNHNV, CDR2 YYDKDF (reference sequence). This table comes from immunoSEQ multiplex PCR, and its TCRdb copy is limited to in-frame clones, with some not included. Of 1.6 million or so clones in the sample, approximately 98.5% are singletons; the top ten hold about 0.34%. This entry belongs to a study of shared clonotypes between healthy human individuals. Whole-study findings and limits: It was anticipated that sequencing depth would influence how many clonotypes donors shared. Several donors had around 5% of their naive CD4 clonotypes in common.

The receptor was isolated from a man aged 25 to 40 in good health. The specimen sequenced was naive CD4+ T cells sorted from blood. Subset specified: CD45RA+ positively selected. This chain connects TRBV15 to TRBJ2-5, with 11 positions matching TRBD2. DNA of the CDR3: TGTGCCACCAGCAGAGATCCTAGCGGGGGGTCAGAGACCCAGTACTTC. This gives the protein CATSRDPSGGSETQYF.